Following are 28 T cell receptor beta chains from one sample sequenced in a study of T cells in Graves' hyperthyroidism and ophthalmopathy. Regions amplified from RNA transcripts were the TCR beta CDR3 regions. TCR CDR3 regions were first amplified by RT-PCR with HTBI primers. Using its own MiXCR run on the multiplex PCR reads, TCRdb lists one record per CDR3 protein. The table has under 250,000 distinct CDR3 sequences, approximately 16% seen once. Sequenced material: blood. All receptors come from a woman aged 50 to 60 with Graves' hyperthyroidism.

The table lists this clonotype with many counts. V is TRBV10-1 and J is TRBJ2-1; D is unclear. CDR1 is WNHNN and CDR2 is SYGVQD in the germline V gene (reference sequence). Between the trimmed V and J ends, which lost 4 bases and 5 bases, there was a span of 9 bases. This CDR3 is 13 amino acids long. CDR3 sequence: CASSGAVHNEQFF. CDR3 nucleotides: TGCGCCAGCAGTGGTGCAGTCCACAATGAGCAGTTCTTC.

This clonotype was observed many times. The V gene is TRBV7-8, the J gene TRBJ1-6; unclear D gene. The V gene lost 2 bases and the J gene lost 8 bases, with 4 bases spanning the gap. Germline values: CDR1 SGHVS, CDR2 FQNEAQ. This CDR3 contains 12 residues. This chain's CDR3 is CASSLSDSPLHF. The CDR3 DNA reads TGTGCCAGCAGCTTAAGTGATTCACCCCTCCACTTT.

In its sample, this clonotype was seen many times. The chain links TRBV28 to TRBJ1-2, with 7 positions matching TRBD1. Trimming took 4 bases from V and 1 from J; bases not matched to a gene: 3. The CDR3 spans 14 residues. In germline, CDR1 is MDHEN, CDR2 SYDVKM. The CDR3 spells CASSSGDSNYGYTF. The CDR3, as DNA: TGTGCCAGCAGTTCGGGGGACAGTAACTATGGCTACACCTTC.

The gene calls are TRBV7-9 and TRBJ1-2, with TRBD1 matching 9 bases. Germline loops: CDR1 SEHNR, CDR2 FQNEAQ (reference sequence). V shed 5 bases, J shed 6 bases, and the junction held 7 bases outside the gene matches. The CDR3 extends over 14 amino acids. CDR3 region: CASSLDRGWDGYTF. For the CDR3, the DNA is TGTGCCAGCAGCCTGGACAGGGGCTGGGATGGCTACACCTTC.

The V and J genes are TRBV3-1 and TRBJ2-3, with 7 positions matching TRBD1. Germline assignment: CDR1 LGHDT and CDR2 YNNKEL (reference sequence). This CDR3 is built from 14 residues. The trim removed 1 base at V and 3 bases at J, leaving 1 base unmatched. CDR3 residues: CASSQVQGTDTQYF. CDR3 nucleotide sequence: TGTGCCAGCAGCCAAGTACAGGGGACAGATACGCAGTATTTT.

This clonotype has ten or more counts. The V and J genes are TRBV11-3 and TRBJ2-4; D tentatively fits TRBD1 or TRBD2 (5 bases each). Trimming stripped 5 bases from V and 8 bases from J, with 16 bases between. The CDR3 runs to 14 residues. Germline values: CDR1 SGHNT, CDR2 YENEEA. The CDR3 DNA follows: TGTGCCAGCAGCAACGGGGCCCGACGGGACATTCAGTACTTC. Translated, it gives CASSNGARRDIQYF.

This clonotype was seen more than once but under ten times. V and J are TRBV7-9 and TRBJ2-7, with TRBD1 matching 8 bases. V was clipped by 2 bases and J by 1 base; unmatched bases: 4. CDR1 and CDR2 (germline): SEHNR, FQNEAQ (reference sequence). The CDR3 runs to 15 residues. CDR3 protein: CASSLRGQGSYEQYF. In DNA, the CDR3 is TGTGCCAGCAGCTTAAGAGGACAGGGATCCTACGAGCAGTACTTC.

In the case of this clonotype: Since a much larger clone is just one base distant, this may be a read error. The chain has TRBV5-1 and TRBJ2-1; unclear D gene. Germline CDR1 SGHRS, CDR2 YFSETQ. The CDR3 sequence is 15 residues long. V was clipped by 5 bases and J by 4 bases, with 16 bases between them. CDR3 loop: CASSKARGGYNEQFF. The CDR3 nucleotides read TGCGCCAGCAGTAAAGCGAGAGGCGGTTACAATGAGCAGTTCTTC.

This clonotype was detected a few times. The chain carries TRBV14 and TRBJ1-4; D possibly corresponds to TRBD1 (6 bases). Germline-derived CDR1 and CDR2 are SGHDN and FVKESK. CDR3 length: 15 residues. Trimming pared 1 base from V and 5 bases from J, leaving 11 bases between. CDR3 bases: TGTGCCAGCAGCCAAGTTGGACAGCGAAATGAAAAACTGTTTTTT. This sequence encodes CASSQVGQRNEKLFF.

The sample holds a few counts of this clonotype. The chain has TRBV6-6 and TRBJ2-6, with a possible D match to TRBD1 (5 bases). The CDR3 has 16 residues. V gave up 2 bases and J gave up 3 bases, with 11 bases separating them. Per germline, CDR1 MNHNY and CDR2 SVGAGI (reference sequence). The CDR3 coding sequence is TGTGCCAGCAGTTACAGGGGTGCGTTTGGGGCCAACGTCCTGACTTTC. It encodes CASSYRGAFGANVLTF.

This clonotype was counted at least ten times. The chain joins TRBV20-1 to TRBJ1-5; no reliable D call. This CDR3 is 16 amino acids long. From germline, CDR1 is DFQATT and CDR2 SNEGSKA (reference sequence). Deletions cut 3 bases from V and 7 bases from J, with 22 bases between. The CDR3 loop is CSASFTWRLRGQPQHF. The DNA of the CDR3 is TGCAGTGCTAGTTTCACATGGCGTCTACGAGGACAGCCCCAGCATTTT.

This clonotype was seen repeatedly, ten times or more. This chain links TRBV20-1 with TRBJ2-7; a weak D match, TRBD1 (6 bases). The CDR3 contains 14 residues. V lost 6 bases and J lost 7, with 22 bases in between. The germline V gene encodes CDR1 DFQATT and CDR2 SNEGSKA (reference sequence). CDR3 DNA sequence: TGCAGTGCCCCAACCGGGTCGATCGGACAGGAGCAGTACTTC. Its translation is CSAPTGSIGQEQYF.

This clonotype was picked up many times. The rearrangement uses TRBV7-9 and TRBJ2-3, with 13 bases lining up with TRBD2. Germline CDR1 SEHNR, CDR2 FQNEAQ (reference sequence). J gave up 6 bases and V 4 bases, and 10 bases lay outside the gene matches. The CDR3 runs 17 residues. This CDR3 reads CASSSLKSGLAGDTQYF. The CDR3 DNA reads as TGTGCCAGCAGCTCACTTAAGTCGGGACTAGCGGGGGATACGCAGTATTTT.

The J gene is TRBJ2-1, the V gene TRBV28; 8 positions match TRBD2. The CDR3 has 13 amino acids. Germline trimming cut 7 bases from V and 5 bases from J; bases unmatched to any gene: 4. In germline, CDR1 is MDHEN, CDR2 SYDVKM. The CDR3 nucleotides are TGTGCCAGCACGGGGGGGCGCAACAATGAGCAGTTCTTC. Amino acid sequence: CASTGGRNNEQFF.

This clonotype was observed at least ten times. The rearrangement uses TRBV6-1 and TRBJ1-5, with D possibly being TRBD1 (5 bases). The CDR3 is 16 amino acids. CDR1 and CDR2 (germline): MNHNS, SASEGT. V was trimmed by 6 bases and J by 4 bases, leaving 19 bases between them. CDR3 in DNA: TGTGCCAGCAGAGTACTCGGGGGGGATGGTAATCAGCCCCAGCATTTT. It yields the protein CASRVLGGDGNQPQHF.

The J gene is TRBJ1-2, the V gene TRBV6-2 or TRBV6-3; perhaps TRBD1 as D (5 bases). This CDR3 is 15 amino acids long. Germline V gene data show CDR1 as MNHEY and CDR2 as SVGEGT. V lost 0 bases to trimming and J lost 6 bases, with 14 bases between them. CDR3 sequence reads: CASSYSDEGRDGYTF. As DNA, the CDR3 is TGTGCCAGCAGTTACTCGGATGAGGGACGAGATGGCTACACCTTC.

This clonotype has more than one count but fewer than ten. The CDR3 sequence is CASSQATSGEQYF. Written as DNA, the CDR3 is TGTGCCAGCAGCCAAGCGACTAGCGGCGAGCAGTACTTC. The V and J genes are TRBV3-1 and TRBJ2-7, with 9 bases identical to TRBD2. The germline V gene has CDR1 LGHDT and CDR2 YNNKEL (reference sequence). This CDR3 region has 13 residues. V lost 1 base, J lost 6 bases, and 1 base stayed unmatched.

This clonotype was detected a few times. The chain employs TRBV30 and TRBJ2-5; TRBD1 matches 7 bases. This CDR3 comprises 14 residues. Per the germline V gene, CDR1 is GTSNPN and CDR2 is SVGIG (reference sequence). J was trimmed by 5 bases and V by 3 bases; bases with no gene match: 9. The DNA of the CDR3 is TGTGCCTGGAGCCGAGGGGGCGCGAGTGAGACCCAGTACTTC. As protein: CAWSRGGASETQYF. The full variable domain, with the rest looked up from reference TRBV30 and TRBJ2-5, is SQTIHQWPATLVQPVGSPLSLECTVEGTSNPNLYWYRQAAGRGLQLLFYSVGIGQISSEVPQNLSASRPQDRQFILSSKKLLLSDSGFYLCAWSRGGASETQYFGPGTRLLVL.

The CDR3 sequence is CASSSRDRVEKLFF. CDR3 DNA sequence: TGTGCCAGCAGCTCCCGGGACAGAGTTGAAAAACTGTTTTTT. V and J are TRBV5-6 and TRBJ1-4, with 7 bases fitting TRBD1. The V segment lost 3 bases and the J segment 7 bases; nucleotides outside the gene matches: 6. This CDR3 is built from 14 residues. Germline CDR1 and CDR2: SGHDT and YYEEEE.

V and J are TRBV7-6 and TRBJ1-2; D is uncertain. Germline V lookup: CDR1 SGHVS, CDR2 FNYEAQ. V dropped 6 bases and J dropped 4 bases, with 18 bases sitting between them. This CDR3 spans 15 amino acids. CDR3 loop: CASREPVREGYGYTF. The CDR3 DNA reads TGTGCCAGCAGAGAGCCCGTTCGTGAGGGCTATGGCTACACCTTC. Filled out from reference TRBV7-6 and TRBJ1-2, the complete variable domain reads GAGVSQSPRYKVTKRGQDVALRCDPISGHVSLYWYRQALGQGPEFLTYFNYEAQQDKSGLPNDRFSAERPEGSISTLTIQRTEQRDSAMYRCASREPVREGYGYTFGSGTRLTVV.

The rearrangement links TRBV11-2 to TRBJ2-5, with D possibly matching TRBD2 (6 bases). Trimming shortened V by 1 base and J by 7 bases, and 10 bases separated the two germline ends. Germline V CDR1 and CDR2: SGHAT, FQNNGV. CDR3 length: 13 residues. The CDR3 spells CASSLVRDGTQYF. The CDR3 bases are TGTGCCAGCAGCTTAGTGCGGGATGGGACCCAGTACTTC. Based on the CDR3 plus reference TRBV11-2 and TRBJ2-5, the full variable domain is EAGVAQSPRYKIIEKRQSVAFWCNPISGHATLYWYQQILGQGPKLLIQFQNNGVVDDSQLPKDRFSAERLKGVDSTLKIQPAKLEDSAVYLCASSLVRDGTQYFGPGTRLLVL.

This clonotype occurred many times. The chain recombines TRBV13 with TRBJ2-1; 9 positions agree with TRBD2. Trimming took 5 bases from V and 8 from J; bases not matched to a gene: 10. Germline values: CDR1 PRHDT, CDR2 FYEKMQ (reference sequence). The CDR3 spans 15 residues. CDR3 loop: CASSRALAGFDEQFF. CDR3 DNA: TGTGCCAGCAGCCGCGCCCTAGCGGGATTCGATGAGCAGTTCTTC.

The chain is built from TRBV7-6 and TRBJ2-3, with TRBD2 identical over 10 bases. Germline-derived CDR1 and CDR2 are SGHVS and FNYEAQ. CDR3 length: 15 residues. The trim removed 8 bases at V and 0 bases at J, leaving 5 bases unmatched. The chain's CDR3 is CASGQREGSTDTQYF. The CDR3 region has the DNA TGTGCCAGCGGCCAGCGGGAGGGCAGCACAGATACGCAGTATTTT.

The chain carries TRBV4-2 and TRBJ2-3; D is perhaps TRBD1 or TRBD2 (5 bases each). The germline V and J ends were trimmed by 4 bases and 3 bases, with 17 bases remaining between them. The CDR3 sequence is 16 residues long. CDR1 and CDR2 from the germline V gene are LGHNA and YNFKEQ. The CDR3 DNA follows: TGTGCCAGCAGCCCCTTAGCAGGGCCGGGGACAGATACGCAGTATTTT. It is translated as CASSPLAGPGTDTQYF.

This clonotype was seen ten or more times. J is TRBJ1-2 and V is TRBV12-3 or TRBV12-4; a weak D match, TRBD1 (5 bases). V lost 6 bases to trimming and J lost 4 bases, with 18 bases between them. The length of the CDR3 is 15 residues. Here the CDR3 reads CASSPEGMATYGYTF. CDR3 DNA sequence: TGTGCCAGCAGCCCCGAGGGGATGGCAACCTATGGCTACACCTTC.

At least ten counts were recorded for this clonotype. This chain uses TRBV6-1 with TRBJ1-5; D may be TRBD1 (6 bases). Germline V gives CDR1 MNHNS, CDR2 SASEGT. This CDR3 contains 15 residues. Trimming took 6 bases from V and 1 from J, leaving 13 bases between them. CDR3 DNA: TGTGCCAGCAGGACGAACCAGGGGAGCAATCAGCCCCAGCATTTT. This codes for CASRTNQGSNQPQHF.

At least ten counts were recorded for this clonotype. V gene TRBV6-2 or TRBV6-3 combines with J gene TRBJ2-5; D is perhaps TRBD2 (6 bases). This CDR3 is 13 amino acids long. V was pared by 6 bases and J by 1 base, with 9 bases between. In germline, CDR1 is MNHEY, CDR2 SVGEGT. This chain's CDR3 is CASRRGLQETQYF. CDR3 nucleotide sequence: TGTGCCAGCAGGCGGGGCCTCCAAGAGACCCAGTACTTC.

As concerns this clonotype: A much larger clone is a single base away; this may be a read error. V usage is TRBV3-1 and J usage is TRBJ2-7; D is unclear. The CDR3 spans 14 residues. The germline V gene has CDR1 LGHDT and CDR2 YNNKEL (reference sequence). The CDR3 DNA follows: TGTGCCGGCAGCCCCTTTACGAGCTCCTACGAGCAGTACTTC. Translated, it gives CAGSPFTSSYEQYF.